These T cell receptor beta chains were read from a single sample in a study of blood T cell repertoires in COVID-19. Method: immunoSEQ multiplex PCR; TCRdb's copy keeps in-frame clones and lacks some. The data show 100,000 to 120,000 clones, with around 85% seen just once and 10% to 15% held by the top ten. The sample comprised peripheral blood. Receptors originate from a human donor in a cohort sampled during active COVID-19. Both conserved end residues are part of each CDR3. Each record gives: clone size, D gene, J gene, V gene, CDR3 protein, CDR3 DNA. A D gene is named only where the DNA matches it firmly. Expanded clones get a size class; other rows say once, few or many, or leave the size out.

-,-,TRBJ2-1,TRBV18,CASSTGRYNEQFF,TGTGCCAGCTCAACCGGGAGATACAATGAGCAGTTCTTC
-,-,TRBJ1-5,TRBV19,CASSIRQNNQPQHF,TGTGCCAGTAGTATACGACAGAACAATCAGCCCCAGCATTTT
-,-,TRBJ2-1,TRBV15,CATSRDPGLSNKQFF,TGTGCCACCAGCAGAGATCCCGGACTCAGCAATAAGCAGTTCTTC
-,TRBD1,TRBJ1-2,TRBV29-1,CSVSPGQGNYGYTF,TGCAGCGTTTCACCGGGACAGGGCAACTATGGCTACACCTTC
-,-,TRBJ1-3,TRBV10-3,CAISDRDGNTIYF,TGTGCCATCAGTGACAGGGATGGAAACACCATATATTTT
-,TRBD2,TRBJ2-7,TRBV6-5,CASRTSGTSLREQYF,TGTGCCAGCAGGACATCCGGGACTAGTCTTCGCGAGCAGTACTTC
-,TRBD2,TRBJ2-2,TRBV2,CASSDVRGERAGELFF,TGTGCCAGCAGTGACGTGCGGGGGGAACGGGCCGGGGAGCTGTTTTTT
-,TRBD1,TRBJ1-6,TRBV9,CASSVSSGTGDSPLHF,TGTGCCAGCAGCGTATCTTCCGGGACAGGGGATTCACCCCTCCACTTT
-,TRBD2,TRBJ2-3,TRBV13,CASSGGASGGFTDTQYF,TGTGCCAGCAGCGGAGGGGCTAGCGGGGGGTTCACAGATACGCAGTATTTT
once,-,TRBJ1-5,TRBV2,CASAGTHSNQPQHF,TGTGCCAGCGCGGGAACCCATAGCAATCAGCCCCAGCATTTT
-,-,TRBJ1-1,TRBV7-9,CASSLALRNTEAFF,TGTGCCAGCAGCTTAGCGCTCAGGAACACTGAAGCTTTCTTT
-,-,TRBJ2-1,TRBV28,CASSLIQGSYNEQFF,TGTGCCAGCAGTTTAATACAGGGCTCCTACAATGAGCAGTTCTTC
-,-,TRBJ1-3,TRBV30,CAWIYSGNTIYF,TGTGCCTGGATCTACTCTGGAAACACCATATATTTT
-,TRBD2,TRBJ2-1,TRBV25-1,CASSVLGGSYNEQFF,TGTGCCAGCAGTGTTTTGGGGGGGAGTTACAATGAGCAGTTCTTC
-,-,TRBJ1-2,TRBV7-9,CASTPLSFNYGYTF,TGTGCCAGCACCCCTCTTAGTTTTAACTATGGCTACACCTTC
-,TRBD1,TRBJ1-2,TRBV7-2,CASSLVEGTGNYGYTF,TGTGCCAGCAGCTTAGTAGAGGGGACAGGGAACTATGGCTACACCTTC
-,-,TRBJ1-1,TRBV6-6,CASSSTGSTEAFF,TGTGCCAGCAGTAGTACAGGGAGCACTGAAGCTTTCTTT
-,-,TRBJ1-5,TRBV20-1,CSASSGGGPNQPQHF,TGCAGTGCTAGTAGCGGCGGGGGACCCAATCAGCCCCAGCATTTT
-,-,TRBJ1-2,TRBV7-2,CASSLASGNQGYTF,TGTGCCAGCAGCTTAGCCTCAGGGAATCAGGGCTACACCTTC
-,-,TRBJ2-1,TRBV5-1,CASRYNNEQFF,TGCGCCAGCAGATACAACAATGAGCAGTTCTTC
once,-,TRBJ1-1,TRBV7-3,CASSPMGGPGTEAFF,TGTGCCAGCAGCCCCATGGGGGGGCCGGGGACTGAAGCTTTCTTT
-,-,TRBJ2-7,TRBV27,CASSLLGGSSYEQYF,TGTGCCAGCAGTTTGTTAGGCGGTTCCTCCTACGAGCAGTACTTC
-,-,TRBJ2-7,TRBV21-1,CASSPRTREGSYEQYF,TGTGCCAGCAGCCCGCGGACTAGAGAGGGCTCCTACGAGCAGTACTTC
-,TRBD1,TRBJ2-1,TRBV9,CASSVGGGAANEQFF,TGTGCCAGCAGCGTAGGAGGGGGCGCCGCTAATGAGCAGTTCTTC
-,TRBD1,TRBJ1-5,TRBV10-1,CASDDRVDQPQHF,TGCGCCAGCGATGACAGGGTGGATCAGCCCCAGCATTTT
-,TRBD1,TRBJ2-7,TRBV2,CASSGTGVTYEQYF,TGTGCCAGCAGTGGGACAGGAGTCACCTACGAGCAGTACTTC
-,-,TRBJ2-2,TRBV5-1,CASSLGQEGLFF,TGCGCCAGCAGCTTGGGCCAGGAGGGGCTGTTTTTT
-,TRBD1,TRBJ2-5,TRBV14,CASSRSRDRGPRDF,TGTGCCAGCAGCCGAAGCCGGGACAGGGGCCCCAGGGACTTC
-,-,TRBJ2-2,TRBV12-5,CASGQGNTGELFF,TGTGCTAGTGGACAGGGGAACACCGGGGAGCTGTTTTTT
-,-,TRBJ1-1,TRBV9,CASSRASGVETEAFF,TGTGCCAGCAGCCGCGCCAGCGGGGTGGAGACTGAAGCTTTCTTT
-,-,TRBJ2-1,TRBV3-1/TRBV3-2,CASSRTSSYNEQFF,TGTGCCAGCAGCCGTACTAGCTCCTACAATGAGCAGTTCTTC
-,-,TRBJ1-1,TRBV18,CASSPLVGVNTEAFF,TGTGCCAGCTCACCATTAGTGGGAGTGAACACTGAAGCTTTCTTT
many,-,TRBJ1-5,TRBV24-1,CATSEHRLRNQPQHF,TGTGCCACCAGTGAGCACAGGCTCCGCAATCAGCCCCAGCATTTT
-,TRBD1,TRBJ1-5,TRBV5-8,CASSLGTAAAPQHF,TGTGCCAGCAGCTTAGGGACAGCAGCGGCGCCCCAGCATTTT
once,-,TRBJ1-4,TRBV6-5,CASWDISNEKLFF,TGTGCCAGTTGGGACATTAGTAATGAAAAACTGTTTTTT
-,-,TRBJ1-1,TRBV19,CASSIATGTSEAFF,TGTGCCAGTAGTATAGCAACTGGGACAAGTGAAGCTTTCTTT
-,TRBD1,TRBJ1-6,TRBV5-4,CASSLGGTGWSPLHF,TGTGCCAGCAGCTTGGGGGGGACAGGGTGGTCACCCCTCCACTTT
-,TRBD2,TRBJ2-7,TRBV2,CASSEWTSGYEQYF,TGTGCCAGCAGTGAATGGACTAGCGGCTACGAGCAGTACTTC
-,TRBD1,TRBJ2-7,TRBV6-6,CASSYSVTGVEQYF,TGTGCCAGCAGTTACTCCGTGACAGGGGTCGAGCAGTACTTC
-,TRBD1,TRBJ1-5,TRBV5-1,CASSWTGANNQPQHF,TGCGCCAGCAGCTGGACAGGGGCTAACAATCAGCCCCAGCATTTT
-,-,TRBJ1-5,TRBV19,CASGSPVSNQPQHF,TGTGCCAGTGGTAGTCCCGTTAGCAATCAGCCCCAGCATTTT